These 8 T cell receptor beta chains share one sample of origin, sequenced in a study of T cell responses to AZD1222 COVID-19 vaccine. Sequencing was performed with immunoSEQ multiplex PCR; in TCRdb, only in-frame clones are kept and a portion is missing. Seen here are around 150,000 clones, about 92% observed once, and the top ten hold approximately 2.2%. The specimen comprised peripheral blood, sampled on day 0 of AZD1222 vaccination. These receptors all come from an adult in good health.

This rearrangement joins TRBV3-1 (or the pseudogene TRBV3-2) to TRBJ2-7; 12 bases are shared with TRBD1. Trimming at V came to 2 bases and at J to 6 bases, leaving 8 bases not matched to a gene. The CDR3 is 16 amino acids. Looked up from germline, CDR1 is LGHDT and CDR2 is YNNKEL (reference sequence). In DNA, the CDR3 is TGTGCCAGCAGCCAACAGCCAGGGACAGGGGGCGTCGAGCAGTACTTC. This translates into CASSQQPGTGGVEQYF.

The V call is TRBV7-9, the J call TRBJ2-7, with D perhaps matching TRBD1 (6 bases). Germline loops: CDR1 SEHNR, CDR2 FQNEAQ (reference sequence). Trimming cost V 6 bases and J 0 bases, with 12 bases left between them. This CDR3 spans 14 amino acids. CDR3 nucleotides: TGTGCCAGCAGATTCCGGGACACCTCCTACGAGCAGTACTTC. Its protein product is CASRFRDTSYEQYF.

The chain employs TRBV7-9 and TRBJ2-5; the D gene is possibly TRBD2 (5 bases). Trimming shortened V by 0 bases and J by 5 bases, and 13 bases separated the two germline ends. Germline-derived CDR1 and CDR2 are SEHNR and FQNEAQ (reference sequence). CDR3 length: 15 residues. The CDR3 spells CASSLAGLSGETQYF. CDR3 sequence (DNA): TGTGCCAGCAGCTTAGCAGGACTTAGTGGGGAGACCCAGTACTTC.

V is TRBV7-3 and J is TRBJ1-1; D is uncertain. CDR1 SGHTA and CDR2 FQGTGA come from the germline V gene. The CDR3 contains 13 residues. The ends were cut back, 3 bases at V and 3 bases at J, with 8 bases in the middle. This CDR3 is CASSFQEYTEAFF. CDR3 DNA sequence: TGTGCCAGCAGCTTCCAAGAGTACACTGAAGCTTTCTTT. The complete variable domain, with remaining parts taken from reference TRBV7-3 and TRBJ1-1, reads GAGVSQTPSNKVTEKGKYVELRCDPISGHTALYWYRQSLGQGPEFLIYFQGTGAADDSGLPNDRFFAVRPEGSVSTLKIQRTERGDSAVYLCASSFQEYTEAFFGQGTRLTVV.

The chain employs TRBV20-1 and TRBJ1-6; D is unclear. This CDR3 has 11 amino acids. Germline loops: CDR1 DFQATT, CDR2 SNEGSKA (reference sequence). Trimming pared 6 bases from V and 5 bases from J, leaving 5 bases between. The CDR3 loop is CSAHNNSPLHF. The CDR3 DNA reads TGCAGTGCACATAATAATTCACCCCTCCACTTT.

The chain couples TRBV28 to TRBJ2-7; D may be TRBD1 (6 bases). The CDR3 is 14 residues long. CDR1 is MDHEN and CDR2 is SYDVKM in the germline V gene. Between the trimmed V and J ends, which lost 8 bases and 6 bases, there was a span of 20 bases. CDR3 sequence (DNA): TGTGCCAGCGGAACAGGGAATATGGCGGCCGAGCAGTACTTC. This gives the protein CASGTGNMAAEQYF.

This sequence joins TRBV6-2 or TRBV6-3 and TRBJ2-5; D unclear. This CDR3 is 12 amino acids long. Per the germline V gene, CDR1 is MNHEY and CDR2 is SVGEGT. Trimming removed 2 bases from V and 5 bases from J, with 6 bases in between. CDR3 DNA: TGTGCCAGCAGTTACCGGCATGAGACCCAGTACTTC. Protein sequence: CASSYRHETQYF.

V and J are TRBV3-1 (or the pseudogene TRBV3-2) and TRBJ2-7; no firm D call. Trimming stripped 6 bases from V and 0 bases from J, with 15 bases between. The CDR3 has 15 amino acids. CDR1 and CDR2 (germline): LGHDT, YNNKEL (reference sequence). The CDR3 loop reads CASSLPQGHSYEQYF. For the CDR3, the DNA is TGTGCCAGCAGTCTTCCCCAAGGTCACTCCTACGAGCAGTACTTC.